Included here is one TCR beta chain sequence, with context. The antigen is not known. A single record per CDR3 protein comes from TCRdb applying MiXCR to the 5' RACE reads. The sample records a few hundred thousand distinct CDR3 sequences, around 24% being singletons. This specimen comes from a study of CD8 T cells in ankylosing spondylitis. Study-level findings and limits: Disease-linked clones reportedly showed significant enrichment in matched ankylosing spondylitis synovial fluid. Earlier authors reported some of these motif variants in reactive arthritis synovial fluid and blood. Typical of ankylosing spondylitis blood, it appeared, was a TCR beta motif of several highly homologous variants.

The germline V and J ends were trimmed by 3 bases and 3 bases, with 14 bases remaining between them. Germline V gene sequence: CDR1 SNHLY, CDR2 FYNNEI. The length of the CDR3 is 15 residues. Material for sequencing was blood, either unsorted or a sorted T cell fraction (not recorded which). The chain is built from TRBV2 and TRBJ1-1; D gene unclear. This TCR was sampled from a male donor with ankylosing spondylitis. The CDR3 here is CASSETQPRYTEAFF. Here the CDR3 DNA reads TGTGCCAGCAGTGAGACCCAGCCTAGGTACACTGAAGCTTTCTTT.